A selection of T cell receptor beta chains follows, all from one sample in a study of technical replicates of blood from a handful of donors. Method: immunoSEQ multiplex PCR; TCRdb's copy keeps in-frame clones and lacks some. The sample includes 77,000 or so clones, around 90% of them seen just once. Sequencing was done on a sample of T cells isolated from PBMCs. The origin of the receptors is a human donor in good health. Each CDR3 is given with its conserved first and last residue. A D gene is named only where the DNA matches it firmly. A row's size may be missing; if present it is once, few, many or a size class.

j_call: TRBJ1-5; clone_size: -; v_call: TRBV23-1; d_call: TRBD1; cdr3_aa: CASTQVPLQGAPSNQPQHF; cdr3_nt: TGCGCCAGCACCCAGGTCCCCCTACAGGGGGCGCCGAGCAATCAGCCCCAGCATTTT
j_call: TRBJ1-5; clone_size: -; v_call: TRBV5-6; d_call: -; cdr3_aa: CASSLQPVGPQHF; cdr3_nt: TGTGCCAGCAGCCTACAGCCAGTGGGGCCCCAGCATTTT
j_call: TRBJ1-5; clone_size: -; v_call: TRBV28; d_call: TRBD1; cdr3_aa: CASNPRRDSGNQPQHF; cdr3_nt: TGTGCCAGCAACCCACGTCGGGACAGCGGCAATCAGCCCCAGCATTTT
j_call: TRBJ1-5; clone_size: -; v_call: TRBV11-2; d_call: -; cdr3_aa: CASSVSGTISNQPQHF; cdr3_nt: TGTGCCAGCAGCGTGAGCGGGACAATTTCCAATCAGCCCCAGCATTTT
j_call: TRBJ2-6; clone_size: -; v_call: TRBV5-6; d_call: -; cdr3_aa: CASSFLGALSSGANVLTF; cdr3_nt: TGTGCCAGCAGCTTTCTGGGGGCCCTTTCCTCTGGGGCCAACGTCCTGACTTTC
j_call: TRBJ1-2; clone_size: -; v_call: TRBV6-6; d_call: TRBD1; cdr3_aa: CASRDRDAYGYTF; cdr3_nt: TGTGCCAGCAGAGACAGGGACGCCTATGGCTACACCTTC
j_call: TRBJ1-4; clone_size: -; v_call: TRBV28; d_call: -; cdr3_aa: CASSLTGTNEKLFF; cdr3_nt: TGTGCCAGCAGTCTTACAGGAACTAATGAAAAACTGTTTTTT
j_call: TRBJ2-7; clone_size: -; v_call: TRBV27; d_call: -; cdr3_aa: CASSFGVGLSYEQYF; cdr3_nt: TGTGCCAGCAGTTTCGGGGTTGGGCTTTCCTACGAGCAGTACTTC
j_call: TRBJ2-7; clone_size: -; v_call: TRBV19; d_call: -; cdr3_aa: CASSSNAMSYEQYF; cdr3_nt: TGTGCCAGTAGCTCTAACGCTATGTCCTACGAGCAGTACTTC
j_call: TRBJ2-4; clone_size: -; v_call: TRBV29-1; d_call: -; cdr3_aa: CSSRQGPAKNIQYF; cdr3_nt: TGCAGCTCCCGGCAGGGGCCGGCCAAAAACATTCAGTACTTC
j_call: TRBJ2-3; clone_size: once; v_call: TRBV4-3; d_call: -; cdr3_aa: CASSQLGGGHTDTQYF; cdr3_nt: TGCGCCAGCAGCCAATTGGGTGGGGGCCACACAGATACGCAGTATTTT
j_call: TRBJ2-7; clone_size: once; v_call: TRBV10-3; d_call: TRBD2; cdr3_aa: CAIRVAGETYEQYF; cdr3_nt: TGTGCCATCAGGGTAGCGGGAGAAACCTACGAGCAGTACTTC
j_call: TRBJ2-5; clone_size: -; v_call: TRBV5-1; d_call: -; cdr3_aa: CASSSVQETQYF; cdr3_nt: TGCGCCAGCAGCTCAGTTCAAGAGACCCAGTACTTC
j_call: TRBJ2-2; clone_size: -; v_call: TRBV13; d_call: -; cdr3_aa: CASSFISGTGELFF; cdr3_nt: TGTGCCAGCAGCTTCATTAGCGGCACCGGGGAGCTGTTTTTT
j_call: TRBJ1-4; clone_size: -; v_call: TRBV29-1; d_call: -; cdr3_aa: CSVEDELTGIGAKLFF; cdr3_nt: TGCAGCGTTGAAGATGAATTGACTGGTATAGGGGCAAAACTGTTTTTT